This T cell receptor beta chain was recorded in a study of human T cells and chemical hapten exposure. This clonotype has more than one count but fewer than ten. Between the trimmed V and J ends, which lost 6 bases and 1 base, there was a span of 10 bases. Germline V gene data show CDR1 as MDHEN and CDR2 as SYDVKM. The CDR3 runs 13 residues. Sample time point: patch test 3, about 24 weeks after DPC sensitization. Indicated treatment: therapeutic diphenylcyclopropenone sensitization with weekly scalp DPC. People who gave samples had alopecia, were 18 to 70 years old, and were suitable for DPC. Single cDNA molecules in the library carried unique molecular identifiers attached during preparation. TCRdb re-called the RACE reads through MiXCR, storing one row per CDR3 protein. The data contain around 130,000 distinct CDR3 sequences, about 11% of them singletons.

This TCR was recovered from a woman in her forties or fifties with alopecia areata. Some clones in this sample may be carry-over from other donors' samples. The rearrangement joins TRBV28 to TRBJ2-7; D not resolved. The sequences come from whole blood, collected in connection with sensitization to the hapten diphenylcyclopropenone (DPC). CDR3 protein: CASSSGVSYEQYF. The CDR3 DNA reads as TGTGCCAGCAGCTCCGGCGTATCCTACGAGCAGTACTTC.